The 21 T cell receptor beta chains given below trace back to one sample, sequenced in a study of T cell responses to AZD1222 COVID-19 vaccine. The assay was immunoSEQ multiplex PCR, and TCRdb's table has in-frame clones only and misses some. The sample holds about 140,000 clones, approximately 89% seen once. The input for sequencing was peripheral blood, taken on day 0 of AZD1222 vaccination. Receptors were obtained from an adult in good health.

The CDR3 DNA reads TGTGCCAGCAGGGACAGGGAGGCCACTGAAGCTTTCTTT. It yields the protein CASRDREATEAFF. The V gene is TRBV6-5, the J gene TRBJ1-1; 8 bases match TRBD1. The length of the CDR3 is 13 residues. Germline loops: CDR1 MNHEY, CDR2 SVGAGI. The V gene end was trimmed by 6 bases and the J gene end by 4 bases; junction bases not matched to a gene: 4.

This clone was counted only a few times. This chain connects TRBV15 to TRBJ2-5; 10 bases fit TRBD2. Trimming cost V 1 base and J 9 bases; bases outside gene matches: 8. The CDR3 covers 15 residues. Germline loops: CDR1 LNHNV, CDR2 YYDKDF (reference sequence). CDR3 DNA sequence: TGTGCCACCAGCAGAGGGACTAGCGGAGCCATGGCCCAGTACTTC. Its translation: CATSRGTSGAMAQYF.

The CDR3 DNA reads as TGTGCCAGCAGCTTCGGACCGGTGGATGAGCAGTTCTTC. It yields the protein CASSFGPVDEQFF. The rearrangement links TRBV11-2 to TRBJ2-1; D is unresolved. CDR1 is SGHAT and CDR2 is FQNNGV in the germline V gene. V shed 3 bases and J shed 8 bases, with 11 bases lying between them. The CDR3 is 13 amino acids.

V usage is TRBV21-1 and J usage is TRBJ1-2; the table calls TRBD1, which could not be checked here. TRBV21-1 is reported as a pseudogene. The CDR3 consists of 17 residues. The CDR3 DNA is TGTGCCAGCAGCAAAGATGGGGACAGGGGGCGCAAGCGTGGCTACACCTTC. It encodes CASSKDGDRGRKRGYTF.

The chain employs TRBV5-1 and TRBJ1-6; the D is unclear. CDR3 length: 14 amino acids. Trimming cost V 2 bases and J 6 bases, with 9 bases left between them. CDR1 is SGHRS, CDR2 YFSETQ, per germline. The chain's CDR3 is CASSFSGTNSPLHF. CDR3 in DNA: TGCGCCAGCAGCTTCTCAGGAACTAATTCACCCCTCCACTTT.

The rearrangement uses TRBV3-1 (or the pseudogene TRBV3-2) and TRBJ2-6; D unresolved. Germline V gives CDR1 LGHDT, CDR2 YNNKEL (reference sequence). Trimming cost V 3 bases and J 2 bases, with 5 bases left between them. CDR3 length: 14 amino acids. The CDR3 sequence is CASSQAAGANVLTF. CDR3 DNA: TGTGCCAGCAGCCAGGCGGCTGGGGCCAACGTCCTGACTTTC.

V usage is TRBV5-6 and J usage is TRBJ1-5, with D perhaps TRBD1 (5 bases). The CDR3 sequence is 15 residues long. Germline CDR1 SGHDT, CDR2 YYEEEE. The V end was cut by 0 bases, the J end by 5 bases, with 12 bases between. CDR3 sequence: CASSLASGHDQPQHF. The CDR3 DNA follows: TGTGCCAGCAGCTTGGCTTCAGGGCACGATCAGCCCCAGCATTTT.

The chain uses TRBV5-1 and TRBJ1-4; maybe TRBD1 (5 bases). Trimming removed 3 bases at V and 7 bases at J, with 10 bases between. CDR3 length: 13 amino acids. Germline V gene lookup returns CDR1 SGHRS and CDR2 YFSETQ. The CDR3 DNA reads TGCGCCAGCAGCTCCGGGGCAGTTGAAAAACTGTTTTTT. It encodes CASSSGAVEKLFF. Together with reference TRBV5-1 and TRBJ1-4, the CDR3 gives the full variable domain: KAGVTQTPRYLIKTRGQQVTLSCSPISGHRSVSWYQQTPGQGLQFLFEYFSETQRNKGNFPGRFSGRQFSNSRSEMNVSTLELGDSALYLCASSSGAVEKLFFGSGTQLSVL.

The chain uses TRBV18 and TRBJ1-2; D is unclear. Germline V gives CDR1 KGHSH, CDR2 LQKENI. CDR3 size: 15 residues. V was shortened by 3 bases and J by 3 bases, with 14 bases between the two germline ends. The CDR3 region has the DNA TGTGCCAGCTCACCGGGAGCAGGTTGGGACTATGGCTACACCTTC. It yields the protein CASSPGAGWDYGYTF.

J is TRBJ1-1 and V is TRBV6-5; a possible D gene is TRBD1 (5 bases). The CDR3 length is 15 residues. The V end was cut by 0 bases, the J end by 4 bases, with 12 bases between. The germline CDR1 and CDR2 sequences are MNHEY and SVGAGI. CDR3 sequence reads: CASSYSGGAGTEAFF. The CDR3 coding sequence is TGTGCCAGCAGTTACTCGGGAGGGGCCGGCACTGAAGCTTTCTTT.

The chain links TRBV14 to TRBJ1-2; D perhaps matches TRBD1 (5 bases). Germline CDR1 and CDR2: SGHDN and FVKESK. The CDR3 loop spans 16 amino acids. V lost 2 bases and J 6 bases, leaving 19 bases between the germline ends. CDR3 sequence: CASSQQGLPSVDGYTF. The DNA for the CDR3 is TGTGCCAGCAGCCAACAGGGTTTACCCTCCGTCGATGGCTACACCTTC. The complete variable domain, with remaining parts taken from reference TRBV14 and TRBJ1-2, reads EAGVTQFPSHSVIEKGQTVTLRCDPISGHDNLYWYRRVMGKEIKFLLHFVKESKQDESGMPNNRFLAERTGGTYSTLKVQPAELEDSGVYFCASSQQGLPSVDGYTFGSGTRLTVV.

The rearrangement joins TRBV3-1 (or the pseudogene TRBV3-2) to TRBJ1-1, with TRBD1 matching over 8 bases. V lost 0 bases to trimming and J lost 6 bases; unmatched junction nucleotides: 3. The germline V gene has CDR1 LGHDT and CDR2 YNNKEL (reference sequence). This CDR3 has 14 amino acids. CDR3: CASSQEGQGAEAFF. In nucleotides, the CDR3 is TGTGCCAGCAGCCAAGAAGGACAGGGAGCTGAAGCTTTCTTT.

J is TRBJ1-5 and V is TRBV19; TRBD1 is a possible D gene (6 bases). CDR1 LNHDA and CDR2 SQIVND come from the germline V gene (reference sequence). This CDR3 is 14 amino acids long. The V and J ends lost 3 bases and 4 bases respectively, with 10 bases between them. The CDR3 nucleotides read TGTGCCAGTAGTATCCTAGGGGGTAATCAGCCCCAGCATTTT. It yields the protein CASSILGGNQPQHF.

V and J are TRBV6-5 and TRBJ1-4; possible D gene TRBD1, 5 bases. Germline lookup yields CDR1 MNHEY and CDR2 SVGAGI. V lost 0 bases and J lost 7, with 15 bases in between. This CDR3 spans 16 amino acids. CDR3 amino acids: CASSYSSGSGAEKLFF. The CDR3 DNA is TGTGCCAGCAGTTACTCCTCAGGGAGTGGCGCTGAAAAACTGTTTTTT.

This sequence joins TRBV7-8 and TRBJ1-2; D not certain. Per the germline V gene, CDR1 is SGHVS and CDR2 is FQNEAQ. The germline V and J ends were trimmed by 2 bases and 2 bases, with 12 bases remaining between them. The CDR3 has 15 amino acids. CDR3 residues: CASSLRTRANYGYTF. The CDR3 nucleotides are TGTGCCAGCAGCTTAAGAACACGAGCCAACTATGGCTACACCTTC.

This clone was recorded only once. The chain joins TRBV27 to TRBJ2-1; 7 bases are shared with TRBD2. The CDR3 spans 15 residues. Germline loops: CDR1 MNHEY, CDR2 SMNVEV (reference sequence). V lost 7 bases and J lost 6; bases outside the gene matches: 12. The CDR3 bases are TGTGCCAGCACCCGGACTCAGCGGGATCTCAATGAGCAGTTCTTC. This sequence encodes CASTRTQRDLNEQFF.

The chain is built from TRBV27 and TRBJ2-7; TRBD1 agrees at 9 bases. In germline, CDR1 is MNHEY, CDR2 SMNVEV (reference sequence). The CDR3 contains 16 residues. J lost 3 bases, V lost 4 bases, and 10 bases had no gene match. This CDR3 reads CASSSRDRDRNYEQYF. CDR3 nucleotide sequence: TGTGCCAGCAGTTCCCGGGACAGGGATCGAAACTACGAGCAGTACTTC.

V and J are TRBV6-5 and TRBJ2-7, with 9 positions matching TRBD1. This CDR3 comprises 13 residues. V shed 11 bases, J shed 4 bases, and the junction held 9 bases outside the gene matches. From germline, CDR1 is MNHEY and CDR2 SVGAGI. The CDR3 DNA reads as TGTGCCTCCCAGGGTGACAGGGGGTACGAGCAGTACTTC. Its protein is CASQGDRGYEQYF.

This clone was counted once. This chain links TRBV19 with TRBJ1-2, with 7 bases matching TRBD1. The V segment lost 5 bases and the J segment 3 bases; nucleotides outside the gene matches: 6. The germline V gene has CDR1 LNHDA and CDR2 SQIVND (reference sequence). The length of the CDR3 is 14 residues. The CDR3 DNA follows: TGTGCCAGTAGTCCTACAGGGGTCTACTATGGCTACACCTTC. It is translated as CASSPTGVYYGYTF. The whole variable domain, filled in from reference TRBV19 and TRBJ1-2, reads DGGITQSPKYLFRKEGQNVTLSCEQNLNHDAMYWYRQDPGQGLRLIYYSQIVNDFQKGDIAEGYSVSREKKESFPLTVTSAQKNPTAFYLCASSPTGVYYGYTFGSGTRLTVV.

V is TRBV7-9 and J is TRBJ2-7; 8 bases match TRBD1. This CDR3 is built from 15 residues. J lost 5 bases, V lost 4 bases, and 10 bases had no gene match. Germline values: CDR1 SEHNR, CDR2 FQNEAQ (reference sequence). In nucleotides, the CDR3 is TGTGCCAGCAGCTCCCGACAGGGGAACCCAAACGAGCAGTACTTC. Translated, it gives CASSSRQGNPNEQYF.

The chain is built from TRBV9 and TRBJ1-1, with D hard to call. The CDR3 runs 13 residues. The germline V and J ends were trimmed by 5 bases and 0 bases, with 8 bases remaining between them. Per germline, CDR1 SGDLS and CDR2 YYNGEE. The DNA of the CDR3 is TGTGCCAGCAGTGAGGGTCTGAACACTGAAGCTTTCTTT. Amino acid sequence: CASSEGLNTEAFF.